This TCR beta chain was found in a study of shared clonotypes between healthy human individuals. TCRdb's table, derived via immunoSEQ multiplex PCR, lists solely in-frame clones and lacks some. Here the sample spans fewer than 500,000 clones, 75% to 80% being singletons. In the case of this clone: Given a far larger clone just one base away, this is likely a sequencing read error. The same CDR3 also results from other DNA sequences found in this sample.

The CDR3 runs to 12 residues. Germline values: CDR1 SGDLS, CDR2 YYNGEE. Sequenced input: PBMCs. The chain uses TRBV9 and TRBJ2-3; D ambiguous. The source is a middle-aged woman in good health. Some clones in this sample may be carry-over from other donors' samples. Here the CDR3 DNA reads TGCGCCAGCAGCGCCCGCACAGATACGCAGTATTTT. This sequence encodes CASSARTDTQYF.